This T cell receptor (beta chain) was documented in a study of read filtering for tumor transcriptome and immune sequencing. About the study: By R-ISS, stages I, II and III held 8, 16 and 7 patients. Study-wide points: The CD138-negative fraction was mixed bone marrow immune cells, not pure T cells.

The CDR3 covers 15 residues. Germline loops: CDR1 LNHDA, CDR2 SQIVND (reference sequence). V lost 7 bases to trimming and J lost 5 bases; unmatched junction nucleotides: 11. As concerns this clonotype: What it recognizes is unknown. This may stem from a read error, because a much larger clone lies one nucleotide away.

Molecular barcoded adaptors covering alpha/delta and beta/gamma chains were used on around 370 ng RNA. TCRdb re-derived calls from the reads in MiXCR, one entry per CDR3 protein. The table shows about 62,000 distinct CDR3 sequences, with roughly 19% occurring only once. The specimen was a population of CD138-negative cells sorted from bone marrow. The chain employs TRBV19 and TRBJ1-5, with 7 positions matching TRBD1. This receptor was identified in a donor at least 40 years old with multiple myeloma. Written as DNA, the CDR3 is TGTGCCAGTACTGACAGGGACGGCAGCTATCAGCCCCAGCATTTT. It codes for CASTDRDGSYQPQHF.